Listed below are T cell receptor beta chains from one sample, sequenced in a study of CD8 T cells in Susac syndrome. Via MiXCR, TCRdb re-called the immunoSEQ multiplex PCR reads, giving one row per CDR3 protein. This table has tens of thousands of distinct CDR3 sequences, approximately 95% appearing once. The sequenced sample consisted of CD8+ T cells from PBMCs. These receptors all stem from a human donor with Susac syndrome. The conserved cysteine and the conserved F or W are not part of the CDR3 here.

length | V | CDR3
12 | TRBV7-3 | ASSLTGSQETQY
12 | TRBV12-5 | ASGRDTHTGELF
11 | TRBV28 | ASSFGGNYGYT
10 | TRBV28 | ASTRGGDGYT
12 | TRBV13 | ASSPAEDGGEQY
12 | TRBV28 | ASSRLAGDNEQF
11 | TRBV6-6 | ASSRQGRQPQH
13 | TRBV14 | ASSQDQNTGYGYT
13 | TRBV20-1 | SAREGTSGTDTQY
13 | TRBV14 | ASSQGSGGPTEQY
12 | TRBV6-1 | ASSDRGTKTEAF
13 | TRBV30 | AWSVPGYNYNEQF
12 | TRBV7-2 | ASSLEGATHGYT
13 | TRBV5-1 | ASSPTIGRTYEQY
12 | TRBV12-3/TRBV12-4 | ASSWAYGSYEQY
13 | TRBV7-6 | ASSLGGGAASEQY
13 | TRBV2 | ASSEADRKSIEAF
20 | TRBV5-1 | ASSLRPQRFWDKNRTYNEQF
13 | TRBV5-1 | ASSPQQGPNYGYT
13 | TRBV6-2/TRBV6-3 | ASSYEGTGSYEQY
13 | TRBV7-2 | ASSLGAGPNNEQF
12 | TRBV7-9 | ASSFLQGRYEQY
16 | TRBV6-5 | ASSFSTISGSSYNEQF
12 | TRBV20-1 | SASRGQLNTEAF
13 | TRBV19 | ASSRSLTAQETQY
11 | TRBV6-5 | ASSQGSWTEAF
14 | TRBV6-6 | ASSSRTGKGNYGYT
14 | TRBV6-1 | ASDPGDSNGANVLT
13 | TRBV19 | ASKPGTGQGYGYT
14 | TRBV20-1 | SARDGSGGAGDTQY
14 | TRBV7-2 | ASSLAGRGPGNEQF
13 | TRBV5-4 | ASSKAATNTGELF
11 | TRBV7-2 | ASSFGTSNEQF
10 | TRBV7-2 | ASKLPNSPLH
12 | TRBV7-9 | ASGGLRSGNTIY
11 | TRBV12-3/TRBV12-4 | ASSFAGRAGYT
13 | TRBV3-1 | ASSSRSLPRHGYT
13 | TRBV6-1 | ASSARDRLLTEAF
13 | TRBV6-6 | ASTPTLSGKEKLF
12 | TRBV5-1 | ASRTGGLAGELF
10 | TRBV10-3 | AISEHTGELF
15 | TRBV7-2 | ASSPRWLAGGTDTQY
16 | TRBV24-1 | ATSDSTALETLYNEQF
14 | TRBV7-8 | ASSPDRWDTSYEQY
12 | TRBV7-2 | ASSPGLAVYEQY
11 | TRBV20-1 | SARLAGTDTQY
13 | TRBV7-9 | ASSLGGGGGQPQH
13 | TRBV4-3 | ASSQDRGGWNEQF
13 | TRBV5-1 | ASSLRTGTNTEAF
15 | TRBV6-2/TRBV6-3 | ASRPLPFAGGFDEQF
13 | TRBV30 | AWSVYHPMNTEAF
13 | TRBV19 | ASSIGGGQYNEQF
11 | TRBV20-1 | SARFPGSYGYT
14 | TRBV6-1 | ASRAPGTGSTGELF